This paragraph covers one TCR beta chain sequence. The antigen is undetermined. TCR alpha and TCR beta cDNA libraries carrying sample barcodes and UMIs were produced by 5'RACE using constant-segment primers. TCRdb re-analysed the 5' RACE reads in MiXCR, keeping a single row per CDR3 protein. The data show about 360,000 distinct CDR3 sequences, about 15% seen once. The V gene end was trimmed by 5 bases and the J gene end by 10 bases; junction bases not matched to a gene: 12. The CDR3 has 15 amino acids. The data stem from a study of T-cell memory formation after mild COVID-19. The overall study: Clusters were largely donor specific.

Study-level points and caveats: Clones which contracted sat mainly in CM and EM if CD4+, and in EMRA if CD8+. Confirmation of SARS-CoV-2 specificity was lacking for second-wave clones peaking day 37.

This receptor was taken from a man aged 18-30 years who had mild COVID-19 (a few samples of this study predate the infection). Cell type and time point are not known. The chain employs TRBV12-3 or TRBV12-4 and TRBJ2-1; 9 bases are shared with TRBD1. The sequenced sample consisted of PBMCs or a T cell subset sorted from them (not recorded which). CDR3 sequence: CASSRTGVARREQFF. In DNA form, the CDR3 reads TGTGCCAGCAGTAGGACAGGGGTCGCTAGGAGGGAGCAGTTCTTC.